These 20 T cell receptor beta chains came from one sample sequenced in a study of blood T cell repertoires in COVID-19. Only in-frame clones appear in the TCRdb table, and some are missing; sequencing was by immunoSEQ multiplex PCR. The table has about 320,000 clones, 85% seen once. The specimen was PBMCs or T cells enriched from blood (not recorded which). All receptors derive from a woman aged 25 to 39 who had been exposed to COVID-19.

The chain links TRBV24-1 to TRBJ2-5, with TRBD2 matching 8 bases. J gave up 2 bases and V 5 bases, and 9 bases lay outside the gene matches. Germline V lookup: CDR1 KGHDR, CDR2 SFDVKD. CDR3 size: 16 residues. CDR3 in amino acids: CATSAFTSGIQETQYF. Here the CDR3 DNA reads TGTGCCACCAGTGCCTTCACTAGCGGCATACAAGAGACCCAGTACTTC.

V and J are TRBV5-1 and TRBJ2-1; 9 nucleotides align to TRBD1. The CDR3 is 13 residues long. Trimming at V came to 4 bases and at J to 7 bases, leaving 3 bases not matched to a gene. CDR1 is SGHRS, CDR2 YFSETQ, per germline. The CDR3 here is CASSPTGGNEQFF. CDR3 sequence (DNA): TGCGCCAGCAGCCCGACAGGGGGGAATGAGCAGTTCTTC.

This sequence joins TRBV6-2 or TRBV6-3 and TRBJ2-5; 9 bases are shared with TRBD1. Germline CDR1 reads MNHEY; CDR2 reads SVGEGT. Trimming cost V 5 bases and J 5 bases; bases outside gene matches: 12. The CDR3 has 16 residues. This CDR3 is CASSTPGQGNGETQYF. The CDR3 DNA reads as TGTGCCAGCAGTACACCGGGACAGGGTAACGGGGAGACCCAGTACTTC.

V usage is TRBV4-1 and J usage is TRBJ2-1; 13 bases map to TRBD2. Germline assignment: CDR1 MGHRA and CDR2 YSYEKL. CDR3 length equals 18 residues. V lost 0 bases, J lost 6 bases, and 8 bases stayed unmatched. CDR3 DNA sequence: TGCGCCAGCAGCCAAGATTCACTAGCGGGAGGGGGTAGCAATGAGCAGTTCTTC. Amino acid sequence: CASSQDSLAGGGSNEQFF.

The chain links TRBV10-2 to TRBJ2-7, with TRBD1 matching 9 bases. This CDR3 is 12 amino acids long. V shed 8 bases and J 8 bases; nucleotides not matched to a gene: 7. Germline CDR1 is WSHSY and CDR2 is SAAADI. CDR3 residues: CASGLGQGQQYF. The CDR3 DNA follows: TGCGCCAGCGGATTGGGACAGGGCCAGCAGTACTTC.

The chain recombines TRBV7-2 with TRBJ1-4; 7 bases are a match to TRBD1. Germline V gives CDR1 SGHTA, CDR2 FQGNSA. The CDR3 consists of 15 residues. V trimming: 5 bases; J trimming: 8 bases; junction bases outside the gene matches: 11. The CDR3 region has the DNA TGTGCCAGCAGCCCCCGGGGGACAGAGGAGGAAAAACTGTTTTTT. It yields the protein CASSPRGTEEEKLFF.

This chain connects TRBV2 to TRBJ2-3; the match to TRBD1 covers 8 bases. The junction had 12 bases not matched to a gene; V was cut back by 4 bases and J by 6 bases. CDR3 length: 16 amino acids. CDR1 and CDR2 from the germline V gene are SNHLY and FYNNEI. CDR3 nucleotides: TGTGCCAGCAGTGGGGATCGACAGGGGTCGGGGGATACGCAGTATTTT. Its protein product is CASSGDRQGSGDTQYF.

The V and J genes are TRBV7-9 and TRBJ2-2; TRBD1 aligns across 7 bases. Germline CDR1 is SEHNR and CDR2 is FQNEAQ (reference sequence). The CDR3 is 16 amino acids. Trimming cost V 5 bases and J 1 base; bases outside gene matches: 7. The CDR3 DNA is TGTGCCAGCAGCACGACGGGACAGTTGAACACCGGGGAGCTGTTTTTT. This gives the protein CASSTTGQLNTGELFF.

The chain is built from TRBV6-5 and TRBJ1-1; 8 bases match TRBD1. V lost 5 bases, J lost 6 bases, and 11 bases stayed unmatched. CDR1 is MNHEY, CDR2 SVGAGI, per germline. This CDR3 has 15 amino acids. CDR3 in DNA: TGTGCCAGCAGTAACCAGGGGGCTCATCGTCCTGAAGCTTTCTTT. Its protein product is CASSNQGAHRPEAFF.

The CDR3 region has the DNA TGCGCCAGCAGCCAAGATCCGGCAGCCCCTAGGGAAAAACTGTTTTTT. Translation: CASSQDPAAPREKLFF. This chain joins TRBV4-1 and TRBJ1-4; D remains unclear. The CDR3 contains 16 residues. In germline, CDR1 is MGHRA, CDR2 YSYEKL. Trimming stripped 0 bases from V and 8 bases from J, with 16 bases between.

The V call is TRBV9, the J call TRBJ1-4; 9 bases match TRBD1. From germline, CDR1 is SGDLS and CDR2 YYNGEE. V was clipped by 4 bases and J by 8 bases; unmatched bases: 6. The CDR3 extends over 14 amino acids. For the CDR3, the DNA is TGTGCCAGCAGCCCCCGGGACAGGGAAGAAAAACTGTTTTTT. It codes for CASSPRDREEKLFF.

CDR3 sequence: CASSQAPGGRQGYTF. CDR3 nucleotide sequence: TGTGCCAGCAGTCAAGCCCCAGGGGGGCGTCAAGGCTACACCTTC. The chain couples TRBV6-2 or TRBV6-3 to TRBJ1-2; 7 bases are a match to TRBD1. Germline V gene sequence: CDR1 MNHEY, CDR2 SVGEGT. This CDR3 region has 15 residues. J gave up 8 bases and V 5 bases, and 14 bases lay outside the gene matches.

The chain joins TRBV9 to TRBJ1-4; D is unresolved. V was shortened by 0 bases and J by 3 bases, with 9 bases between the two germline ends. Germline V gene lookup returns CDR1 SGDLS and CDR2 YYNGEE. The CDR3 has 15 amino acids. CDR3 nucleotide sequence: TGTGCCAGCAGCGTAGAGTCCGCAGCTAATGAAAAACTGTTTTTT. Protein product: CASSVESAANEKLFF.

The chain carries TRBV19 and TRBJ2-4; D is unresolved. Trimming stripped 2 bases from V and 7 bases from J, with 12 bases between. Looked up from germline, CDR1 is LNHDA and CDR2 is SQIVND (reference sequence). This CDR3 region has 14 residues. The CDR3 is CASSIQQARNIQYF. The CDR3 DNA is TGTGCCAGTAGTATACAGCAGGCAAGGAACATTCAGTACTTC.

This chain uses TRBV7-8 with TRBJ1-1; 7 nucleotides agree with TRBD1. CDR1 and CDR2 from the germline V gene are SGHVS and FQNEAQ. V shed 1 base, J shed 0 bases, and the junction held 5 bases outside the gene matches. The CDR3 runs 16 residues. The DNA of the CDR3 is TGTGCCAGCAGCTTAGTAGACAGGGCCATGAACACTGAAGCTTTCTTT. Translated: CASSLVDRAMNTEAFF.

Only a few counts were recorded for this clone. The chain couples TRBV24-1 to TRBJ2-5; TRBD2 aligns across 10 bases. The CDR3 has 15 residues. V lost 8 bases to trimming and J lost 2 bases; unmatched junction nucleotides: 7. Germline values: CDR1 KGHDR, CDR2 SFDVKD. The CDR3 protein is CATNSGTSEQETQYF. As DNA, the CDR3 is TGTGCCACCAATAGCGGGACTAGCGAACAAGAGACCCAGTACTTC.

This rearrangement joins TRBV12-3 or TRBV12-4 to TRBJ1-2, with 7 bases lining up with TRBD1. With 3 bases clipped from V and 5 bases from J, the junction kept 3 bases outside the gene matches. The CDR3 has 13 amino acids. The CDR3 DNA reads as TGTGCCAGCAGTTTTGGGACAGCTTATGGCTACACCTTC. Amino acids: CASSFGTAYGYTF.

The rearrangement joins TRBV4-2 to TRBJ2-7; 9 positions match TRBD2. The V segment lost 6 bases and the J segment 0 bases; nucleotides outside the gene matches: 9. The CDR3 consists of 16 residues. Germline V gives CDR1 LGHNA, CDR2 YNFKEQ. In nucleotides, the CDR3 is TGTGCCAGCAGGAAAGACCTAGCGGGATCCTCCTACGAGCAGTACTTC. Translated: CASRKDLAGSSYEQYF.

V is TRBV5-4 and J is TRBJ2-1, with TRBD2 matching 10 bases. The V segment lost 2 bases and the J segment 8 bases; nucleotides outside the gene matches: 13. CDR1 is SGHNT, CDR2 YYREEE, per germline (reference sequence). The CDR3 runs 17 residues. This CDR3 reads CASSLGSQAGGPYEQFF. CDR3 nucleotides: TGTGCCAGCAGCTTAGGGTCTCAAGCGGGAGGGCCTTATGAGCAGTTCTTC.

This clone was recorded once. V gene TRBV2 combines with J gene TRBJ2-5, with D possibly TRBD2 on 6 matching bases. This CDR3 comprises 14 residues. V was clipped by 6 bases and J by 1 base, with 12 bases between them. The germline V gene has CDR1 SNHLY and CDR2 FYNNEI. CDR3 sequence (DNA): TGTGCCAGCAGATTTCTAGCGATCCAAGAGACCCAGTACTTC. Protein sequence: CASRFLAIQETQYF.